This T cell receptor beta chain was captured in a study of Graves' ophthalmopathy and Graves' hyperthyroidism. Broader study findings: Most clonotypes expanded in thyroid above 0.001 frequency were present in blood too.

Amplification of TCR beta CDR3 regions used RNA transcripts. An initial RT-PCR round employing HTBI primers preceded a second-round multiplex PCR. From the multiplex PCR reads, TCRdb called clonotypes with MiXCR, one entry per CDR3 protein. In the table there are almost 750,000 distinct CDR3 sequences, around 40% of which are singletons. At least ten counts were recorded for this clonotype. The antigen is not known. One junction end does not reproduce the germline sequence, and a read error may be involved. Sequenced sample: peripheral blood. The TCR originated in an adult man with Graves' ophthalmopathy.

The CDR3 loop is CASSLSSDQPQHF. Written as DNA, the CDR3 is TGTGCCAGCAGCTTAAGTTCCGATCAGCCCCAGCATTTT. This chain uses TRBV5-1 with TRBJ1-5; D gene uncertain. The CDR3 runs to 13 residues. The germline V gene has CDR1 SGHRS and CDR2 YFSETQ.